This TCR beta chain was obtained from a study of T cell responses to AZD1222 COVID-19 vaccine (TCRdb year 2021). A note on the overall study: Because spike-specific TCR depth and breadth did not differ between the two schedules, AZD1222 recipients who got a second dose at roughly 4 weeks were pooled with those who got a second dose at roughly 12 weeks. A total of 233 trial participants underwent TCR sequencing, of whom about 200 had received two doses of AZD1222 and about 25 had received two doses of the MenACWY control vaccine. Trial participants were enrolled into age subgroups of 18-55, 56-69 and 70-plus years, which contained about 150, 28 and 57 TCR-sequenced participants, respectively.

Deletion took 7 bases off V and 2 bases off J, with a span of 11 bases between the germline ends. CDR1 and CDR2 were assigned from the germline V gene as WSHSY and SAAADI. The CDR3 spans 13 residues, from the cysteine through the phenylalanine. Just the 39-base CDR3 DNA is kept, in frame starting at base 1. The full study reports these points: After two AZD1222 doses, both the breadth and the depth of spike-specific TCRs were significantly higher than at day 0 and than in MenACWY recipients. Most participants were white British and females outnumbered males, and the authors suggested that clonal diversity may have been underestimated. Because no day 14 peak-response samples were available, the repertoires could be characterized only after the peak T cell response. Vaccine-associated CD4 TCRs spanned the whole spike protein, with dominant responses in regions 160-218 and 743-854. Conclusions about previously exposed vaccinees are limited, since just 6 or 7 AZD1222 recipients were seropositive for SARS-CoV-2 at baseline. In the small 56-69-year group, the increase in depth fell short of significance, most likely because of low power. Reportedly, almost half of the unique spike-specific TCRs recognized epitopes lying outside the regions that are mutated in the B.1.351 and B.1.1.7 variants.

A word on this clone: No antigen is known for it. Base-call qualities are not available, and no considerably larger clone is one nucleotide away.

The sample's time point label, decoded: baseline before first vaccination. The vaccinee samples were drawn from two UK trials, COV001 and COV002, one of which was a single-blind randomized controlled phase 2/3 trial testing AZD1222 (ChAdOx1 nCoV-19) in healthy adults. Trial participant PBMC samples were collected at day 0 and day 28 after the second dose for TCRbeta chain sequencing. The CDR3 regions of human TCRbeta chains were analyzed by immunosequencing. The authors' analysis ran thus. TCRs in the repertoires were matched against a reference library of SARS-CoV-2-specific TCRs that had been generated with the MIRA antigen-specificity platform. Breadth meant the fraction of unique TCRs that were SARS-CoV-2-associated, whereas depth meant the fraction of total T cells that were SARS-CoV-2-associated. Each spike-specific TCR was assigned to its reactive spike region and to a CD4 or CD8 class using the MIRA data. Log10-transformed breadth and depth values were compared by one-way ANOVA with Sidak's multiple comparisons tests. Sourced from immuneACCESS, this table was stored by TCRdb with only in-frame sequences that have V and J called. A share of the clones is absent; for the studies checked, an unresolved V gene accounts for under half, and the remainder has no known explanation. That table is the source of V, J and clone size, and D and trimming were worked out from the DNA. Across this sample there are roughly 130,000 clones, with over 75% seen only once. Clones ranked in the top ten supply about 1.5% of the sample.

Sample: peripheral blood, taken on day 0 of AZD1222 vaccination. Recombination joined TRBV10-2 with TRBJ1-2, with the D segment identity uncertain. The receptor's source is an adult in good health. CDR3 sequence: CASMGLANYGYTF. The sequenced DNA is TGCGCCAGCATGGGTTTGGCGAACTATGGCTACACCTTC.